This T cell receptor beta chain appears in the sequencing data of a study of blood T cells in healthy people across ages. Using a J-beta primer mix together with a sample-barcoded 5' primer, a second PCR was run for roughly 6 to 12 cycles. TCRdb fed the 5' RACE reads into MiXCR, producing one record per CDR3 protein. This table has around 750,000 distinct CDR3 sequences, about 53% appearing once. CDR3 size: 18 residues. In germline, CDR1 is MGHRA, CDR2 YSYEKL. The rearrangement links TRBV4-1 to TRBJ2-1, with 13 positions matching TRBD2. The J call may be faulty, since TRBJ2-7 better matches the DNA end. The specimen sequenced was blood. The TCR was taken from a man older than 75 in good health. This CDR3 is CASSPGLAGDGIYNEQYF. CDR3 nucleotide sequence: TGCGCCAGCAGCCCCGGACTAGCGGGAGATGGTATCTACAATGAGCAGTACTTC.